A selection of T cell receptor beta chains follows, all from one sample in a study of PD-1 blockade in classical Hodgkin lymphoma. Assay: immunoSEQ multiplex PCR; the TCRdb copy retains only in-frame clones and omits some. The data hold around 30,000 clones, with approximately 78% observed a single time. The sequencing here drew on CD4+ T cells from blood, taken before the fourth cycle of nivolumab. These receptors were taken from a human donor with classical Hodgkin lymphoma. Both conserved end residues are part of each CDR3. The D gene is left open where the match is weak. The size of a clone is reported for some rows only, either as once, few or many, or as a class for expanded clones.

-,TRBJ2-5,-,TRBV5-1,CASSPGKEGETQYF,TGCGCCAGCAGCCCAGGGAAAGAGGGAGAGACCCAGTACTTC
once,TRBJ1-2,-,TRBV28,CASYLPGTVYGYTF,TGTGCCAGCTACCTCCCCGGGACTGTCTATGGCTACACCTTC
-,TRBJ2-1,-,TRBV5-1,CASSLRDEGMSFF,TGCGCCAGCAGCTTGAGGGATGAGGGGATGTCGTTCTTC
-,TRBJ1-1,TRBD1,TRBV6-5,CASSYSTGDTEAFF,TGTGCCAGCAGTTACTCGACAGGGGACACTGAAGCTTTCTTT
-,TRBJ2-2,-,TRBV28,CASYDRTNTGELFF,TGTGCCAGCTATGACAGGACGAACACCGGGGAGCTGTTTTTT
once,TRBJ2-2,TRBD1,TRBV7-9,CASSQSGTGNTGELFF,TGTGCCAGCAGTCAGTCCGGGACAGGGAACACCGGGGAGCTGTTTTTT
-,TRBJ2-1,TRBD2,TRBV5-1,CASSLVSGAYNEQFF,TGCGCCAGCAGCTTGGTAAGCGGGGCGTACAATGAGCAGTTCTTC
-,TRBJ2-5,-,TRBV5-1,CASSSTGAAWETQYF,TGCGCCAGCAGCTCCACGGGCGCGGCATGGGAGACCCAGTACTTC
once,TRBJ2-3,-,TRBV6-5,CASSRGLGDTQYF,TGTGCCAGCAGCCGGGGGTTGGGAGATACGCAGTATTTT
-,TRBJ2-1,-,TRBV7-2,CASSPEVGWNEQFF,TGTGCCAGCAGCCCCGAGGTTGGGTGGAATGAGCAGTTCTTC
-,TRBJ2-3,-,TRBV7-9,CASSPDKPFTDTQYF,TGTGCCAGCAGCCCCGATAAGCCATTCACAGATACGCAGTATTTT
-,TRBJ2-2,-,TRBV7-6,CASSPVTNTGELFF,TGTGCCAGCAGCCCGGTCACAAACACCGGGGAGCTGTTTTTT
-,TRBJ2-3,TRBD2,TRBV7-9,CASSLGAGGPTDTQYF,TGTGCCAGCAGCTTAGGCGCGGGGGGGCCCACAGATACGCAGTATTTT
-,TRBJ2-7,TRBD1,TRBV5-1,CASSLKRQGRSYEQYF,TGCGCCAGCAGCTTGAAGAGACAGGGGCGGTCCTACGAGCAGTACTTC
-,TRBJ1-2,-,TRBV6-1,CASSEGWGGTAYGYTF,TGTGCCAGCAGTGAAGGTTGGGGGGGGACCGCTTATGGCTACACCTTC
-,TRBJ1-2,TRBD1,TRBV19,CASTAQGANYGYTF,TGTGCCAGTACCGCACAGGGGGCGAACTATGGCTACACCTTC
-,TRBJ1-2,-,TRBV6-1,CASSSPGRYGYTF,TGTGCCAGCAGTTCTCCGGGACGGTATGGCTACACCTTC
-,TRBJ2-7,TRBD1,TRBV11-1,CASSLGTGAYEQYF,TGTGCCAGCAGCCTAGGGACAGGGGCCTACGAGCAGTACTTC
-,TRBJ2-7,TRBD2,TRBV5-4,CASSLEQRGYYEQYF,TGTGCCAGCAGCTTGGAGCAGCGGGGCTACTACGAGCAGTACTTC
-,TRBJ1-2,-,TRBV5-6,CASSPRTDWPGYTF,TGTGCCAGCAGCCCGCGGACGGACTGGCCTGGCTACACCTTC
-,TRBJ1-3,-,TRBV5-1,CASSAQGAGNTIYF,TGCGCCAGCAGCGCCCAGGGTGCTGGAAACACCATATATTTT
-,TRBJ2-7,-,TRBV7-8,CASSRTEGYEQYF,TGTGCCAGCAGCCGGACGGAGGGCTACGAGCAGTACTTC
-,TRBJ1-5,-,TRBV6-4,CASGPQGQLKWNQPQHF,TGTGCCAGCGGACCTCAGGGGCAACTTAAGTGGAATCAGCCCCAGCATTTT
-,TRBJ1-1,TRBD1,TRBV5-1,CASSVTGDGTEAFF,TGCGCCAGCAGCGTGACAGGGGATGGGACTGAAGCTTTCTTT
-,TRBJ1-6,-,TRBV5-4,CATDSGGADSPLHF,TGTGCCACCGACTCGGGAGGGGCCGATTCACCCCTCCACTTT
few,TRBJ1-2,-,TRBV6-5,CASSYRGPDGYTF,TGTGCCAGCAGTTACAGGGGTCCAGATGGCTACACCTTC